A selection of T cell receptor beta chains follows, all from one sample in a study of early T cells in non-severe SARS-CoV-2 infection. Each CDR3 protein gets one entry after TCRdb re-called the 5' RACE reads with MiXCR. The repertoire includes around 50,000 distinct CDR3 sequences, roughly 12% of them detected once, and approximately 2.8% sits in the top ten. Sequenced input: whole blood. All receptors derive from an adult who was a healthcare worker with PCR-confirmed SARS-CoV-2 infection or an uninfected control (not recorded which). Both conserved end residues are part of each CDR3. D genes are given only for firm matches. Size values are once, few and many counts, or a class for expanded clones, and some rows have none.

J: TRBJ2-1
length: 15
D: TRBD2
size: -
V: TRBV20-1
CDR3: CSAPPGTSFYNEQFF
DNA: TGCAGTGCTCCCCCCGGGACTAGCTTCTACAATGAGCAGTTCTTC

J: TRBJ1-5
length: 16
D: -
size: many
V: TRBV6-5
CDR3: CASSYSAGVSNQPQHF
DNA: TGTGCCAGCAGTTACTCGGCAGGGGTTAGCAATCAGCCCCAGCATTTT

J: TRBJ2-7
length: 12
D: -
size: -
V: TRBV29-1
CDR3: CSVEVDPWGQYF
DNA: TGCAGCGTTGAGGTGGACCCCTGGGGGCAGTACTTC

J: TRBJ2-2
length: 13
D: TRBD2
size: many
V: TRBV5-4
CDR3: CASSLLAGEALFF
DNA: TGTGCCAGCAGCTTGTTAGCGGGGGAAGCGCTGTTTTTT

J: TRBJ2-2
length: 14
D: -
size: many
V: TRBV5-4
CDR3: CASSPIFEAGELFF
DNA: TGTGCCAGCAGCCCTATATTCGAGGCCGGGGAGCTGTTTTTT

J: TRBJ1-2
length: 13
D: TRBD1
size: few
V: TRBV2
CDR3: CASMPGQERGYTF
DNA: TGTGCCAGCATGCCGGGACAGGAACGGGGCTACACCTTC

J: TRBJ2-3
length: 15
D: TRBD2
size: few
V: TRBV2
CDR3: CASIPGQASGFGQYF
DNA: TGTGCCAGCATCCCCGGTCAGGCTAGCGGTTTTGGGCAGTATTTT

J: TRBJ2-1
length: 12
D: -
size: many
V: TRBV12-3/TRBV12-4
CDR3: CASRYTYNEQFF
DNA: TGTGCCAGCCGGTACACCTACAATGAGCAGTTCTTC

J: TRBJ2-6
length: 15
D: -
size: -
V: TRBV28
CDR3: CASSFLASGANVLTF
DNA: TGTGCCAGCAGTTTTCTCGCTAGTGGGGCCAACGTCCTGACTTTC

J: TRBJ2-7
length: 13
D: -
size: few
V: TRBV27
CDR3: CASSPSRPYEQYF
DNA: TGTGCCAGCAGTCCCTCCCGACCCTACGAGCAGTACTTC

J: TRBJ2-7
length: 13
D: TRBD1
size: -
V: TRBV7-2
CDR3: CASSLNRGHEQYF
DNA: TGTGCCAGCAGCTTAAACAGGGGTCACGAGCAGTACTTC

J: TRBJ2-3
length: 15
D: -
size: many
V: TRBV24-1
CDR3: CATSDAGTSGDTQYF
DNA: TGTGCCACCAGTGATGCCGGGACTTCGGGGGATACGCAGTATTTT

J: TRBJ2-3
length: 13
D: -
size: -
V: TRBV29-1
CDR3: CSGWRGLTDTQYF
DNA: TGCAGCGGGTGGAGGGGTCTCACAGATACGCAGTATTTT

J: TRBJ2-3
length: 15
D: -
size: many
V: TRBV24-1
CDR3: CATSDSQGWADTQYF
DNA: TGTGCCACCAGTGATTCACAGGGTTGGGCAGATACGCAGTATTTT

J: TRBJ1-5
length: 13
D: -
size: many
V: TRBV7-8
CDR3: CASSPPRHQPQHF
DNA: TGTGCCAGCAGCCCGCCGCGGCATCAGCCCCAGCATTTT

J: TRBJ1-2
length: 11
D: -
size: many
V: TRBV6-5
CDR3: CAQRGGFGYTF
DNA: TGTGCCCAGCGTGGGGGGTTTGGCTACACCTTC

J: TRBJ2-7
length: 15
D: -
size: many
V: TRBV5-1
CDR3: CASSFGGASSYEQYF
DNA: TGCGCCAGCAGCTTCGGAGGGGCTAGCTCCTACGAGCAGTACTTC

J: TRBJ2-7
length: 14
D: TRBD2
size: many
V: TRBV7-6
CDR3: CASSYGTSGYEQYF
DNA: TGTGCCAGCAGCTACGGGACTAGCGGCTACGAGCAGTACTTC

J: TRBJ2-1
length: 12
D: -
size: once
V: TRBV25-1
CDR3: CATGHAYNEQFF
DNA: TGTGCCACCGGACACGCCTACAATGAGCAGTTCTTC

J: TRBJ1-1
length: 13
D: -
size: many
V: TRBV30
CDR3: CAWSVNGNTEAFF
DNA: TGTGCCTGGAGTGTAAATGGTAACACTGAAGCTTTCTTT

J: TRBJ2-1
length: 13
D: -
size: many
V: TRBV29-1
CDR3: CSVGKVDKYEQFF
DNA: TGCAGCGTTGGTAAGGTAGACAAGTATGAGCAGTTCTTC

J: TRBJ2-7
length: 14
D: -
size: many
V: TRBV21-1
CDR3: CASSKARRGLEQYF
DNA: TGTGCCAGCAGCAAAGCAAGGAGGGGCCTCGAGCAGTACTTC

J: TRBJ2-5
length: 16
D: TRBD1
size: many
V: TRBV11-2
CDR3: CASSLNPGQGLETQYF
DNA: TGTGCCAGCAGCTTAAATCCGGGACAGGGACTTGAGACCCAGTACTTC

J: TRBJ2-2
length: 13
D: -
size: -
V: TRBV29-1
CDR3: CSVGRTSTGELFF
DNA: TGCAGCGTTGGGCGAACTTCCACCGGGGAGCTGTTTTTT

J: TRBJ2-1
length: 13
D: TRBD2
size: -
V: TRBV3-1
CDR3: CASSQGTSGSQFF
DNA: TGTGCCAGCAGCCAAGGGACTAGCGGGAGTCAGTTCTTC

J: TRBJ2-3
length: 15
D: TRBD2
size: many
V: TRBV11-3
CDR3: CASGRLAGGVDTQYF
DNA: TGTGCCAGCGGGAGACTAGCGGGAGGCGTGGATACGCAGTATTTT

J: TRBJ1-5
length: 14
D: -
size: many
V: TRBV12-3/TRBV12-4
CDR3: CASSLGFANQPQHF
DNA: TGTGCCAGCAGTTTGGGTTTTGCAAATCAGCCCCAGCATTTT

J: TRBJ1-1
length: 12
D: -
size: few
V: TRBV7-9
CDR3: CASSPWGTEAFF
DNA: TGTGCCAGCAGCCCTTGGGGGACTGAAGCTTTCTTT

J: TRBJ2-1
length: 13
D: -
size: -
V: TRBV5-1
CDR3: CASSLRNEREAIF
DNA: TGCGCCAGCAGCTTGCGGAATGAGAGGGAGGCGATCTTC

J: TRBJ1-1
length: 19
D: -
size: -
V: TRBV18
CDR3: CASSPREGGPITPNTEAFF
DNA: TGTGCCAGCTCACCCCGAGAGGGTGGGCCCATTACCCCGAACACTGAAGCTTTCTTT

J: TRBJ1-1
length: 14
D: -
size: many
V: TRBV9
CDR3: CASSPQGLLTEAFF
DNA: TGTGCCAGCAGCCCTCAAGGACTTTTGACTGAAGCTTTCTTT

J: TRBJ1-1
length: 16
D: -
size: many
V: TRBV21-1
CDR3: CASSKALNRVYTEAFF
DNA: TGTGCCAGCAGCAAGGCCCTCAACCGGGTTTACACTGAAGCTTTCTTT

J: TRBJ1-2
length: 15
D: TRBD1
size: -
V: TRBV9
CDR3: CASSVGQGAPNGYTF
DNA: TGTGCCAGCAGCGTAGGACAGGGGGCGCCTAATGGCTACACCTTC

J: TRBJ1-5
length: 13
D: -
size: many
V: TRBV19
CDR3: CASSIEGNQPQHF
DNA: TGTGCCAGTAGTATAGAGGGCAATCAGCCCCAGCATTTT

J: TRBJ2-1
length: 15
D: TRBD2
size: -
V: TRBV29-1
CDR3: CSAEGLAGVGYEQFF
DNA: TGCAGCGCAGAAGGACTAGCGGGAGTGGGCTATGAGCAGTTCTTC

J: TRBJ2-5
length: 15
D: TRBD2
size: -
V: TRBV20-1
CDR3: CRATLGGGNQETQYF
DNA: TGCAGAGCTACCCTTGGCGGGGGGAACCAAGAGACCCAGTACTTC

J: TRBJ2-7
length: 13
D: -
size: few
V: TRBV12-3/TRBV12-4
CDR3: CASSFWSSSEQYF
DNA: TGTGCCAGCAGTTTCTGGAGTAGTAGCGAGCAGTACTTC

J: TRBJ2-7
length: 15
D: -
size: few
V: TRBV5-1
CDR3: CASSLAGDPLKEQYF
DNA: TGCGCCAGCAGCTTGGCCGGGGACCCTTTGAAGGAGCAGTACTTC

J: TRBJ2-3
length: 15
D: TRBD1
size: -
V: TRBV29-1
CDR3: CSVDGTGGPTDTQYF
DNA: TGCAGCGTTGATGGGACAGGGGGGCCCACAGATACGCAGTATTTT

J: TRBJ2-1
length: 14
D: -
size: -
V: TRBV10-2
CDR3: CASSGWGAVNEQFF
DNA: TGCGCCAGCAGTGGTTGGGGCGCGGTTAATGAGCAGTTCTTC

J: TRBJ2-1
length: 14
D: -
size: many
V: TRBV7-8
CDR3: CASSPVGGGDEQFF
DNA: TGTGCCAGCAGCCCGGTCGGAGGGGGGGATGAGCAGTTCTTC

J: TRBJ2-3
length: 18
D: TRBD2
size: many
V: TRBV28
CDR3: CASTSSGERGVLPDTQYF
DNA: TGTGCCAGCACCTCCTCTGGGGAGCGGGGGGTACTCCCAGATACGCAGTATTTT